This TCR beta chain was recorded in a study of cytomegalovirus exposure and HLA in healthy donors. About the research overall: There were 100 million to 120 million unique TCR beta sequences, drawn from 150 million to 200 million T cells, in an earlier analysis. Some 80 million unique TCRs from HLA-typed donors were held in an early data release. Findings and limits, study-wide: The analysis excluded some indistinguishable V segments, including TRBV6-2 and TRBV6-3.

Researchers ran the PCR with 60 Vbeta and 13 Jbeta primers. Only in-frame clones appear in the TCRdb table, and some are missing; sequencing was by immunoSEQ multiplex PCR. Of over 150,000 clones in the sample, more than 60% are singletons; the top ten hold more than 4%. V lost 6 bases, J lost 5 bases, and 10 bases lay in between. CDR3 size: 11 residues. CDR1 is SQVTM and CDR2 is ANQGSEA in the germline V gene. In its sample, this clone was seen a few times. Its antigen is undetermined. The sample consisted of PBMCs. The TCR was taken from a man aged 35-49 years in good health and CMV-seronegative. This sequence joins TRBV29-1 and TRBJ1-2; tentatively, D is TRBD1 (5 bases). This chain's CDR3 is CSVGEVYGYTF. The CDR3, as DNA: TGCAGCGTGGGGGAGGTATATGGCTACACCTTC.